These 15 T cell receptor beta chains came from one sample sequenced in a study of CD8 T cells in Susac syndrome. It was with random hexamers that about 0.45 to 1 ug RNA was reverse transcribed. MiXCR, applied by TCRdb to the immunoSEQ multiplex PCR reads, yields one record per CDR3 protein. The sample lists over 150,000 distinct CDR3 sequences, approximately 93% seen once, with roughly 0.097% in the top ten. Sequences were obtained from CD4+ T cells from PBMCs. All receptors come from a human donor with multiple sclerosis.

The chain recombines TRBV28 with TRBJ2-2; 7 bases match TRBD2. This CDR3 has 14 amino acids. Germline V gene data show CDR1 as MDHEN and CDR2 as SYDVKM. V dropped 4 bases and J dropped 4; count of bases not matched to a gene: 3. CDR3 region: CASSSGGSTGELFF. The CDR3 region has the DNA TGTGCCAGCAGTTCGGGGGGTTCCACCGGGGAGCTGTTTTTT.

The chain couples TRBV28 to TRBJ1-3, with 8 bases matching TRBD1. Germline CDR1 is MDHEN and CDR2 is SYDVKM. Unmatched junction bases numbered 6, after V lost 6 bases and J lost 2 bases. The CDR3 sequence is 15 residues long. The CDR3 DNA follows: TGTGCCAGCAGCGAGGGACAGGCAACTGGAAACACCATATATTTT. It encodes CASSEGQATGNTIYF.

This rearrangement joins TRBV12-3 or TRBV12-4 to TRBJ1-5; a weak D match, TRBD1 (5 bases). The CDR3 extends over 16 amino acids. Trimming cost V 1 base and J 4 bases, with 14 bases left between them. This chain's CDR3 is CASSLGAGAINQPQHF. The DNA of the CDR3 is TGTGCCAGCAGTTTAGGGGCCGGGGCCATAAATCAGCCCCAGCATTTT.

The CDR3 region has the DNA TGTGCCAGCAGTTTAACAGGGCTAGCGGAAGAGACCCAGTACTTC. Translated, it gives CASSLTGLAEETQYF. The chain links TRBV28 to TRBJ2-5; weak D call: TRBD2 (7 bases). V lost 2 bases, J lost 3 bases, and 13 bases lay in between. Germline V gene lookup returns CDR1 MDHEN and CDR2 SYDVKM. This CDR3 comprises 15 residues.

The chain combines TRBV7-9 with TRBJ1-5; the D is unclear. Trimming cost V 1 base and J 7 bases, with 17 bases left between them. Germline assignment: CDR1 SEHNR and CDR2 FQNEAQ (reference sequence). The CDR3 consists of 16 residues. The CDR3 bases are TGTGCCAGCAGCTTAGGAGACGGTAGTTTTGTGCAGCCCCAGCATTTT. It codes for CASSLGDGSFVQPQHF.

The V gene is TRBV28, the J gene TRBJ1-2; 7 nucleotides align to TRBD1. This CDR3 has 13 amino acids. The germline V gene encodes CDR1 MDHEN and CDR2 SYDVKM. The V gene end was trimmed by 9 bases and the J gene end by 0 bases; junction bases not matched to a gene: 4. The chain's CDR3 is CASRDSANYGYTF. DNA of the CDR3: TGTGCCAGTCGGGACAGCGCTAACTATGGCTACACCTTC.

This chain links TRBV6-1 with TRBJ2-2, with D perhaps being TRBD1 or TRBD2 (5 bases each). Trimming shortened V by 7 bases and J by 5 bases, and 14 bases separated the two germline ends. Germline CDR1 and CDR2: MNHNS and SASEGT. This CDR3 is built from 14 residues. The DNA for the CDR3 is TGTGCCAGCACCGAGGGGTTTTCGACCGGGGAGCTGTTTTTT. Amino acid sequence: CASTEGFSTGELFF.

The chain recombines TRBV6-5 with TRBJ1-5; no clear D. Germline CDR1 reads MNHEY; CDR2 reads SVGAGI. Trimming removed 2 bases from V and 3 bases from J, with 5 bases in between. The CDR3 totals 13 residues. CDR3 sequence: CASSYAYNQPQHF. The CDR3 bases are TGTGCCAGCAGTTACGCGTACAATCAGCCCCAGCATTTT.

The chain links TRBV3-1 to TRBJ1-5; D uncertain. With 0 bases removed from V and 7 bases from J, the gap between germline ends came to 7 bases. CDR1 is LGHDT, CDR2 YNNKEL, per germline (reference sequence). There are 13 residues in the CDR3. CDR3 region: CASSQDLRQPQHF. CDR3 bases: TGTGCCAGCAGCCAAGATTTAAGGCAGCCCCAGCATTTT.

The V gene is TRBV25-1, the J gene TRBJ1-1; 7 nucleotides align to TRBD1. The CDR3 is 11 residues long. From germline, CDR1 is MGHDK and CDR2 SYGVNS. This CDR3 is CARTGNTEAFF. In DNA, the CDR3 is TGTGCAAGGACAGGGAACACTGAAGCTTTCTTT.

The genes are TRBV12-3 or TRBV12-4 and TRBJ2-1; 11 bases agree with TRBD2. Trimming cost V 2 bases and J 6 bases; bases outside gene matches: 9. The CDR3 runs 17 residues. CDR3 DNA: TGTGCCAGCAGTTTATACACTAGCGGGAGTTGGGGCAATGAGCAGTTCTTC. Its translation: CASSLYTSGSWGNEQFF.

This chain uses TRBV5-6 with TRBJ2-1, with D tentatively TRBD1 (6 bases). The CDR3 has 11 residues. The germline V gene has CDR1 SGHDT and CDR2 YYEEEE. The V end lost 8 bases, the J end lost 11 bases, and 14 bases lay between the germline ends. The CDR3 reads CARTGQLKQFF. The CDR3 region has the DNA TGTGCCAGGACCGGACAGCTAAAGCAGTTCTTC.

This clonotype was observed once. CDR3 nucleotides: TGTGCCAGCAGCTTGCGGGGCTCAGCCTACGAGCAGTACTTC. This encodes CASSLRGSAYEQYF. The chain recombines TRBV5-4 with TRBJ2-7; possibly TRBD1 or TRBD2 for D (5 bases each). The V and J ends lost 1 base and 2 bases respectively, with 10 bases between them. This CDR3 contains 14 residues. The germline V gene encodes CDR1 SGHNT and CDR2 YYREEE (reference sequence).

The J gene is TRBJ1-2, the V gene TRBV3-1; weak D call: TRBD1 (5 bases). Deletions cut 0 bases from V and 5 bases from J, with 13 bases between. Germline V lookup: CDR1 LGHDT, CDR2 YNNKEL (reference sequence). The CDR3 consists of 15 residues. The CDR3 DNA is TGTGCCAGCAGCCAAGATGAGGGCAGGGTGTATGGCTACACCTTC. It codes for CASSQDEGRVYGYTF. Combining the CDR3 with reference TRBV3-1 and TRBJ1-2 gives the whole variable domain DTAVSQTPKYLVTQMGNDKSIKCEQNLGHDTMYWYKQDSKKFLKIMFSYNNKELIINETVPNRFSPKSPDKAHLNLHINSLELGDSAVYFCASSQDEGRVYGYTFGSGTRLTVV.

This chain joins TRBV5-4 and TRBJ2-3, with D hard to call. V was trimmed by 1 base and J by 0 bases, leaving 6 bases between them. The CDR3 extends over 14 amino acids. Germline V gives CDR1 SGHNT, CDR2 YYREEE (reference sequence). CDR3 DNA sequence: TGTGCCAGCAGCTTGCAACGAAGCACAGATACGCAGTATTTT. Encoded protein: CASSLQRSTDTQYF.